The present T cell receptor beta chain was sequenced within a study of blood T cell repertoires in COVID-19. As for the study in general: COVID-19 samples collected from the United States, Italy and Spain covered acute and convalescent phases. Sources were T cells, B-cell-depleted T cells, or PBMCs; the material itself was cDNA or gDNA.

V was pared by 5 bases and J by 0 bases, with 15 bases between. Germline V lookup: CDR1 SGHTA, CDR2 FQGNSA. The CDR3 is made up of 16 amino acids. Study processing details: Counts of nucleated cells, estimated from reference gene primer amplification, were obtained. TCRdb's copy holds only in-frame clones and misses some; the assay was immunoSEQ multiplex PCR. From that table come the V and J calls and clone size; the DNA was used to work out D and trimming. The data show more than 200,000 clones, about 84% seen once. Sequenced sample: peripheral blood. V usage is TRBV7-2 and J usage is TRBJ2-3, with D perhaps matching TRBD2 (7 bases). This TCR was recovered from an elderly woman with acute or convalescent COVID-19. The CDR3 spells CASSLGGGGSTDTQYF. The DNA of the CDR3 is TGTGCCAGCAGCCTCGGAGGGGGGGGAAGCACAGATACGCAGTATTTT.